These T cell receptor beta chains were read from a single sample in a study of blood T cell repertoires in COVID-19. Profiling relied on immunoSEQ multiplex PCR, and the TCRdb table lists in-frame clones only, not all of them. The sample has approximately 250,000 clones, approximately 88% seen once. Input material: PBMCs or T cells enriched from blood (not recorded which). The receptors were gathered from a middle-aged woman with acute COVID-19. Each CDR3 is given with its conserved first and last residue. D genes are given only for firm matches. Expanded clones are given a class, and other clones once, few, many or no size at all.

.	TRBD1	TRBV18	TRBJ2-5	TGTGCCAGCTCACGCGGACAGGGGGCCGAAGAGACCCAGTACTTC	CASSRGQGAEETQYF
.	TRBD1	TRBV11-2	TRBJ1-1	TGTGCCAGCAGCCCAGGGACAGCCGTAGGAGCTTTCTTT	CASSPGTAVGAFF
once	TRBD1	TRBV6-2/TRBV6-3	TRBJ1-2	TGTGCCAGCAGTTCGACGACAGGGGGTTATGGCTACACCTTC	CASSSTTGGYGYTF
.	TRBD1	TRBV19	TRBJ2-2	TGTGCCGGACAGGACCTCAACACCGGGGAGCTGTTTTTT	CAGQDLNTGELFF
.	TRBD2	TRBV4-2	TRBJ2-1	TGTGCCAGCAGCCAAGAGGCGAGCGGGGGGGCCGATGAGCAGTTCTTC	CASSQEASGGADEQFF
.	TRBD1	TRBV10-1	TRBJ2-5	TGCGCCAGCAGTGAGGCCCGACAGGGGGCACGAGAGACCCAGTACTTC	CASSEARQGARETQYF
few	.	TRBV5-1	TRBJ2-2	TGCGCCAGCGGGGTGTTGGAGGTGCCCGGGGAGCTGTTTTTT	CASGVLEVPGELFF
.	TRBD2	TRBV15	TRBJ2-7	TGTGCCACCAGCAGAGTTAGCGGGGGGGCCGGCGAGCAGTACTTC	CATSRVSGGAGEQYF
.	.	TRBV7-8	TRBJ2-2	TGTGCCAGCAGCTTAAGCGGGCCCGGGGAGCTGTTTTTT	CASSLSGPGELFF
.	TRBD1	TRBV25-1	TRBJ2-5	TGTGCCAGCAGTGATGGGACAGGAAAGACCCAGTACTTC	CASSDGTGKTQYF
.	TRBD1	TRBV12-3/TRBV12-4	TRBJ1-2	TGTGCCAGCAGTTCTGGACAGGGAGATGGCTACACCTTC	CASSSGQGDGYTF
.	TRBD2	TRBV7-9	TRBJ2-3	TGTGCCAGCAGCTCGATAGCGGGGTTCACAGATACGCAGTATTTT	CASSSIAGFTDTQYF
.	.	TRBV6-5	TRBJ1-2	TGTGCCAGCATCTCGGGGAACTATGGCTACACCTTC	CASISGNYGYTF
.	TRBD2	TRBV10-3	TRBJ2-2	TGTGCCATAGGAGGACTAGCGGGGACCGGGGAGCTGTTTTTT	CAIGGLAGTGELFF
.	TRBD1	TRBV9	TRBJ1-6	TGTGCCAGCAGCTTCCAGGGGGCCGCCTATAATTCACCCCTCCACTTT	CASSFQGAAYNSPLHF
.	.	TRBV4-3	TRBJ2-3	TGCGCCAGCAGCCGACTAAGCGGGAGCACAGATACGCAGTATTTT	CASSRLSGSTDTQYF